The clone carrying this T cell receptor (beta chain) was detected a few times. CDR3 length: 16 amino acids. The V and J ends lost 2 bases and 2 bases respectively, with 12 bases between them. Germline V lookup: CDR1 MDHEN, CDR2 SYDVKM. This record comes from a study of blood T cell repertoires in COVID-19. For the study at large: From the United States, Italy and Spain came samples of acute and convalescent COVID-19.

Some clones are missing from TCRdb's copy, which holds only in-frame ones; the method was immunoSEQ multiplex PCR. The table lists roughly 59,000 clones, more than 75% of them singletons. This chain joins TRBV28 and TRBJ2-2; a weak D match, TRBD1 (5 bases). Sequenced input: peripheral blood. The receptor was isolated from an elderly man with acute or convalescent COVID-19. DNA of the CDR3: TGTGCCAGCAGTTTAAGTGGCCAGGGAAACACCGGGGAGCTGTTTTTT. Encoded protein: CASSLSGQGNTGELFF.